The 14 T cell receptor beta chains reported below all come from one sample, sequenced in a study of T-cell memory formation after mild COVID-19. TCRdb processed the 5' RACE reads anew with MiXCR; each CDR3 protein has one entry. Of 190,000 or so distinct CDR3 sequences detected, about 21% appear once; the ten largest clones hold about 21%. Specimen: PBMCs or a T cell subset sorted from them (not recorded which). These TCRs come from an adult woman who had mild COVID-19 (a few samples of this study predate the infection). Cell type and time point are not known.

This clonotype was found a few times. This chain connects TRBV20-1 to TRBJ1-1, with TRBD1 matching over 8 bases. Per the germline V gene, CDR1 is DFQATT and CDR2 is SNEGSKA (reference sequence). Trimming removed 3 bases from V and 5 bases from J; junction bases left unmatched: 8. The CDR3 is 14 amino acids. The CDR3 sequence: CSASLDRGGTEAFF. For the CDR3, the DNA is TGCAGTGCTAGCTTAGACAGGGGTGGAACTGAAGCTTTCTTT.

A word on this clonotype: The CDR3 does not close with the conserved phenylalanine or tryptophan, likely indicating a read error. This chain links TRBV12-3 or TRBV12-4 with TRBJ2-7, with D unclear. V lost 6 bases, J lost 4 bases, and 13 bases lay in between. The CDR3 runs 13 residues. The CDR3 reads CASSRWVAYEQYL. The CDR3 nucleotides read TGTGCCAGCAGCCGCTGGGTCGCTTACGAGCAGTACTTA.

V gene TRBV7-6 combines with J gene TRBJ2-3; tentative D call: TRBD2 (5 bases). CDR1 SGHVS and CDR2 FNYEAQ come from the germline V gene. The length of the CDR3 is 14 residues. V lost 3 bases and J 2 bases, leaving 9 bases between the germline ends. The CDR3 nucleotides are TGTGCCAGCAGCTTGCAAGACTACACAGATACGCAGTATTTT. Protein product: CASSLQDYTDTQYF.

This clonotype was counted only a few times. Here the CDR3 reads CSVDATNTGELFF. The CDR3 DNA is TGCAGCGTTGACGCTACGAACACCGGGGAGCTGTTTTTT. The chain carries TRBV29-1 and TRBJ2-2; no definite D call. This CDR3 region has 13 residues. CDR1 and CDR2 from the germline V gene are SQVTM and ANQGSEA. V was shortened by 3 bases and J by 0 bases, with 5 bases between the two germline ends.

The chain is built from TRBV12-3 or TRBV12-4 and TRBJ1-5; 9 nucleotides match TRBD1. The CDR3 totals 13 residues. V was pared by 6 bases and J by 7 bases, with 4 bases of the junction left unmatched. Written as DNA, the CDR3 is TGTGCCAGCAGCTGGGACAGGGTCCAGCCCCAGCATTTT. It is translated as CASSWDRVQPQHF.

The chain joins TRBV30 to TRBJ2-3; the D is unclear. The CDR3 runs to 12 residues. The V end was cut by 2 bases, the J end by 4 bases, with 7 bases between. From germline, CDR1 is GTSNPN and CDR2 SVGIG (reference sequence). The CDR3 loop reads CAWSPAADTQYF. As DNA, the CDR3 is TGTGCCTGGAGTCCGGCGGCAGATACGCAGTATTTT.

This clonotype was observed a handful of times. J is TRBJ1-5 and V is TRBV20-1; the match to TRBD1 covers 7 bases. Unmatched junction bases numbered 9, after V lost 4 bases and J lost 6 bases. CDR3 size: 14 residues. CDR1 and CDR2 (germline): DFQATT, SNEGSKA (reference sequence). The DNA of the CDR3 is TGCAGTGCTACAGAACCACAGGGGATTCAGCCCCAGCATTTT. Its translation is CSATEPQGIQPQHF.

The CDR3 DNA is TGTGCCAGCAGTTACGGAGGGTTGATCACTGAAGCTTTCTTT. Translation gives CASSYGGLITEAFF. V and J are TRBV27 and TRBJ1-1; D unclear. The CDR3 sequence is 14 residues long. From germline, CDR1 is MNHEY and CDR2 SMNVEV (reference sequence). Trimming removed 4 bases from V and 4 bases from J, with 13 bases in between.

This clonotype was picked up many times. The chain recombines TRBV7-6 with TRBJ2-7, with D hard to call. Trimming shortened V by 0 bases and J by 2 bases, and 5 bases separated the two germline ends. The germline V gene encodes CDR1 SGHVS and CDR2 FNYEAQ. CDR3 length: 13 residues. Here the CDR3 reads CASSLAGTYEQYF. In DNA, the CDR3 is TGTGCCAGCAGCTTAGCGGGGACCTACGAGCAGTACTTC.

The chain combines TRBV19 with TRBJ2-3; 7 bases agree with TRBD2. The V and J ends lost 3 bases and 2 bases, in that order; junction bases with no gene match: 2. The germline V gene encodes CDR1 LNHDA and CDR2 SQIVND (reference sequence). The CDR3 runs to 14 residues. CDR3: CASSMGLNTDTQYF. In nucleotides, the CDR3 is TGTGCCAGTAGTATGGGACTAAACACAGATACGCAGTATTTT. Combining the CDR3 with reference TRBV19 and TRBJ2-3 gives the whole variable domain DGGITQSPKYLFRKEGQNVTLSCEQNLNHDAMYWYRQDPGQGLRLIYYSQIVNDFQKGDIAEGYSVSREKKESFPLTVTSAQKNPTAFYLCASSMGLNTDTQYFGPGTRLTVL.

This clonotype occurred a few times. This chain connects TRBV9 to TRBJ2-1; D is uncertain. V gave up 4 bases and J gave up 8 bases, with 13 bases separating them. The CDR3 runs 13 residues. Germline values: CDR1 SGDLS, CDR2 YYNGEE. This chain's CDR3 is CASSPGDWDEQFF. CDR3 in DNA: TGTGCCAGCAGCCCCGGAGATTGGGATGAGCAGTTCTTC.

This clonotype was counted only a few times. This chain's CDR3 is CATSAGRTNTDTQYF. CDR3 DNA sequence: TGTGCCACCAGCGCCGGACGGACTAACACAGATACGCAGTATTTT. This rearrangement joins TRBV15 to TRBJ2-3; TRBD2 is a possible D gene (6 bases). Trimming cost V 5 bases and J 2 bases, with 14 bases left between them. In germline, CDR1 is LNHNV, CDR2 YYDKDF (reference sequence). The CDR3 is 15 residues long.

The table lists this clonotype with a few counts. The chain is built from TRBV5-6 and TRBJ1-1, with D unresolved. The CDR3 runs 12 residues. In germline, CDR1 is SGHDT, CDR2 YYEEEE. The V end lost 1 base, the J end lost 5 bases, and 6 bases lay between the germline ends. Here the CDR3 reads CASSLYETEAFF. The CDR3 DNA reads TGTGCCAGCAGCTTGTACGAAACTGAAGCTTTCTTT.

This clonotype was seen a few times. This rearrangement joins TRBV6-5 to TRBJ1-2, with D maybe TRBD1 (5 bases). The CDR3 extends over 16 amino acids. Germline assignment: CDR1 MNHEY and CDR2 SVGAGI. Trimming removed 3 bases at V and 5 bases at J, with 19 bases between. In DNA form, the CDR3 reads TGTGCCAGCAGTTATTGGACACCCCCCGCGTCGTATGGCTACACCTTC. It specifies CASSYWTPPASYGYTF.